The table lists the clone carrying this TCR beta chain with a count of one. Between the trimmed V and J ends, which lost 3 bases and 4 bases, there was a span of 15 bases. The CDR3 sequence is 16 residues long. CDR1 and CDR2 (germline): SNHLY, FYNNEI. The sample comes from a study of shared clonotypes between healthy human individuals. TCRdb keeps only in-frame clones here, not all; method: immunoSEQ multiplex PCR. The sample shows a few hundred thousand clones, roughly four fifths of them seen only once. Sequencing was carried out using PBMCs. The V call is TRBV2, the J call TRBJ2-2; weak D call: TRBD2 (5 bases). The TCR comes from a woman in her thirties or forties in good health. Some clones in this sample may be carry-over from other donors' samples. The CDR3 here is CASSDAPIRGTGELFF. The CDR3 region has the DNA TGTGCCAGCAGTGACGCCCCAATTCGGGGCACCGGGGAGCTGTTTTTT.